This TCR beta chain was sequenced for a study of regulatory T cells in long-lasting Graves disease (dated by TCRdb to the early 2020s). Context from the whole study: To count as having persistent Graves' disease, a patient had to have received antithyroid drug treatment for over 5 years with TSH receptor autoantibodies remaining persistently positive. TCR sequencing covered 13 persistent and 20 or so newly diagnosed Graves' disease patients, 33 samples in total. Persistent Graves' disease patients were compared with newly diagnosed Graves' disease patients by peripheral blood TCR sequencing and RNA sequencing. Persistent Graves' disease patients in the clinical cohort had taken antithyroid drugs for approximately ten years on average. The study took place in China and was registered as a clinical trial.

CDR1 and CDR2, looked up from the germline V gene, are KGHSY and FQNENV. V is pared back by 0 bases and J by 7 bases, with 10 bases lying between the germline termini. The CDR3, from cysteine to phenylalanine, totals 14 residues. Just CDR3 DNA is preserved here, 42 bases in frame from base 1. Libraries came from multiplex PCR. The reads were generated on an Illumina HiSeq 4000. TCR beta libraries were built with iRepertoire HTBI primers and Arm-PCR amplification of CDR3 regions. Before sequencing, the PCR products went through gel purification. The original pipeline was this. Gene usage analysis of CDR3 amino acid clonotypes relied on the 55 to 80 TRBV and around 13 TRBJ segments identified across samples. COPE and FqMerger were used to merge filtered high-quality paired reads into contigs. Contigs were aligned with BLAST to IMGT TRBV, TRBD and TRBJ reference genes, and CDR3 was defined per IMGT. Clonotypes above 0.1% frequency were classified as highly expanded clones. Shannon entropy was used to measure repertoire diversity, and the Gini coefficient was used to measure V-J evenness. A clonotype found in more than one individual was treated as public. TCRdb passed the public sequencing reads through fastp at Q25 and MiXCR, retaining productive beta sequences. CDR3 protein sequences are deduplicated, and each keeps its most common genes and DNA. The V and J calls were determined by TCRdb, not by the authors. The sample table lists a few hundred thousand distinct CDR3 sequences, roughly 20% of them with a count of one. Of the sample, less than 30% falls within the top ten clones.

This clonotype was recorded a few times. The specificity of this receptor is unknown. No much larger clone is present one base from it, and per-base qualities are unavailable. According to the study, the label for this sample's time point signals: persistent/refractory GD, antithyroid drugs over 5 years with positive TRAb. For both TCR sequencing and RNA sequencing, RNA was extracted from PBMCs in TRIzol. The diagnosis of Graves' disease followed American Thyroid Association guidelines. The patients came from an endocrinology department in Xi'an, China. Each patient gave around 9 milliliters of peripheral blood, collected in an EDTA anticoagulant tube. Ficoll Paque Plus density gradient separation was used to isolate PBMCs, and no further T cell sorting was performed. An Agilent 2100 Bioanalyzer and agarose gel were used to assess RNA quality, and a NanoDrop 2000 was used to measure RNA concentration.

Broad study findings and their caveats: Compared with newly diagnosed patients, persistent Graves' disease patients had lower TCR Shannon entropy and fewer highly expanded clones, which suggests clonal expansion. Peripheral blood alone was examined, since thyroid tissue, which constituted the primary lesion, could not be accessed. Preferential use of TRBV28, TRBJ1-2 and TRBJ2-5 was observed in persistent disease, whereas TRBV20-1 and TRBJ2-1 were favored in newly diagnosed disease. The small sample size was acknowledged by the authors as a limitation that may reduce accuracy. Only the TCR beta chain was sequenced and analyzed. Patients with persistent disease shared more public clonotypes (about 3,000) than newly diagnosed patients did (more than 900).

This receptor was obtained from a woman aged 35 to 49 with Graves disease. Donor details come from another sample of the same person, matched by shared clones. The sequence links TRBV16 to TRBJ1-5; no D gene call is confident. The specimen comprised peripheral blood mononuclear cells (PBMCs), sampled when the disease was refractory, from a patient treated with antithyroid drugs. In nucleotide form, the sequence is TGTGCCAGCAGCCAATCTCCTAGGAACCAGCCCCAGCATTTT. It encodes CASSQSPRNQPQHF.